Below, one T cell receptor (beta chain) is given with its context. What it binds is unknown. These data come from a study of cytomegalovirus exposure and HLA in healthy donors. Study summary: Sequencing of some 190 million T cells in an earlier analysis found about 120 million unique TCR beta sequences. In terms of ancestry, the Caucasian-associated cluster contained 75% to 90% of the approximately 430 genotyped donors. Study-wide findings and caveats: Cytomegalovirus status was reportedly diagnosed by the classifier with high specificity and sensitivity. The records held CMV serostatus as the only immune exposure information.

13 Jbeta primers and 60 Vbeta primers were used for the PCR. Assay used: immunoSEQ multiplex PCR; TCRdb lists only in-frame clones, some missing. Among some 120,000 clones listed, about 10% were seen once. The CDR3 sequence is 13 residues long. Germline CDR1 MNHNS, CDR2 SASEGT. Trimming pared 9 bases from V and 2 bases from J, leaving 13 bases between. The chain links TRBV6-1 to TRBJ1-1, with a weak D call TRBD1 (5 bases). The sequenced sample was PBMCs. This TCR came from a man between 25 and 39 years old in good health and CMV-seronegative. The CDR3 here is CARIRGFNTEAFF. The DNA of the CDR3 is TGTGCCAGAATCCGGGGGTTCAACACTGAAGCTTTCTTT.